The sequence of this TCR beta chain was determined in a study of T cell responses to AZD1222 COVID-19 vaccine (dated by TCRdb to the early 2020s). Some background on the complete study: AZD1222 recipients given second doses at about 4 weeks or at about 12 weeks were pooled, since spike-specific TCR depth and breadth were not found to differ between the two schedules. A total of 230 to 250 trial participants underwent TCR sequencing, of whom around 200 received two doses of AZD1222 and around 26 received two doses of the MenACWY control vaccine. Enrollment into the trials was organized by age into subgroups of 18-55, 56-69 and 70-plus years, and those subgroups contained approximately 160, 26 and 62 TCR-sequenced participants, respectively.

Points the paper makes about the study in general: The whole spike protein was spanned by vaccine-associated CD4 TCRs, and dominant responses were seen in regions 160-218 and 743-854. After two AZD1222 doses, both the breadth and the depth of spike-specific TCRs were significantly higher than at day 0 and than in MenACWY recipients. The 56-69-year group was small, and its depth increase did not reach significance, likely because of low power. Reportedly, almost half of the unique spike-specific TCRs recognized epitopes lying outside the regions that are mutated in the B.1.351 and B.1.1.7 variants. Conclusions about previously exposed vaccinees are limited, since just five or six AZD1222 recipients were seropositive for SARS-CoV-2 at baseline. Because no day 14 peak-response samples were available, the repertoires could be characterized only after the peak T cell response. Most participants were white British and females outnumbered males, and the authors suggested that clonal diversity may have been underestimated.

V ends up 6 bases short and J 5 bases short, with an unmatched junction base count of 7. The CDR3 starts with the cysteine, ends with the phenylalanine, and has 15 residues. The read is trimmed to its CDR3 DNA, 45 bases read in frame from base 1. The germline V gene (reference sequence) yields WNHNN for CDR1 and SYGVQD for CDR2. This clone was seen a single time. Its antigen is still unknown. It has no much larger one-base neighbor in the sample; base qualities were not kept. This specimen's time point label, interpreted: baseline before first vaccination. Samples from vaccinated people were obtained from the UK trials COV001 and COV002, which included a single-blind randomized controlled phase 2/3 trial of AZD1222 (ChAdOx1 nCoV-19) in healthy adults. Trial participant PBMC samples were collected at day 0 and day 28 after the second dose for TCRbeta chain sequencing. The CDR3 regions of human TCRbeta chains were analyzed by immunosequencing. For the original study's pipeline: TCRs in the repertoires were matched against a reference library of SARS-CoV-2-specific TCRs that had been generated with the MIRA antigen-specificity platform. Breadth was defined as the fraction of unique TCRs that were SARS-CoV-2-associated. Depth was defined as the fraction of total T cells that were SARS-CoV-2-associated. Using the MIRA data, each spike-specific TCR was assigned both to the spike region to which the TCR was reactive and to a CD4 or CD8 class. Log10-transformed breadth and depth values were compared by one-way ANOVA with Sidak's multiple comparisons tests. TCRdb carries this immuneACCESS record with in-frame sequences only. Its versions omit some clonotypes, under half of them owing to an unresolved V gene in the studies checked, with the rest unexplained. V and J calls and clone size are copied from that table; D and trimming were computed from the DNA. Within this sample are about 120,000 clones, with roughly 88% of them counted one time only. 5% to 6% of the sample rests with the top ten.

The source is an adult in good health. The material was peripheral blood, obtained on day 0 of AZD1222 vaccination. The rearranged segments are TRBV10-1 and TRBJ1-2; 12 bases in between match TRBD1. The nucleotides read TGCGCCAGCAGACCCGGGACAGGGGGCAGATATGGCTACACCTTC. It specifies CASRPGTGGRYGYTF.